This passage covers 2 T cell receptor beta chains from one sample sequenced in a study of vaccination effects on CD4 cells after COVID-19. TCRdb's copy holds only in-frame clones and misses some; the assay was immunoSEQ multiplex PCR. Seen here are tens of thousands of clones, around 79% observed once, and the top ten hold 2.5% to 3.5%. Subsequent to less than eleven days of culture, CD4+ T cells were isolated. The antigens for these receptors are not known. The sample in question was CD4+ T cells from PBMCs cultured without peptide, obtained before COVID-19 vaccination. The receptors were gathered from a human donor who received a COVID-19 vaccine.

V is TRBV5-1 and J is TRBJ1-1; D uncertain. The CDR3 spans 14 residues. Germline values: CDR1 SGHRS, CDR2 YFSETQ. Between the trimmed V and J ends, which lost 4 bases and 4 bases, there was a span of 14 bases. CDR3 amino acids: CASSLPGGGTEAFF. DNA of the CDR3: TGCGCCAGCAGCCTGCCGGGCGGCGGCACTGAAGCTTTCTTT.

The gene calls are TRBV10-2 and TRBJ2-3, with 8 bases matching TRBD2. This CDR3 comprises 14 residues. CDR1 and CDR2 (germline): WSHSY, SAAADI. Trimming cost V 8 bases and J 1 base; bases outside gene matches: 5. The CDR3 DNA sequence: TGCGCCAGCCTGAATAGCGGGGGCACAGATACGCAGTATTTT. Amino acid sequence: CASLNSGGTDTQYF.